The T cell receptor beta chain described here comes from a study of shared clonotypes between healthy human individuals. General study findings and limits: Rarefaction showed sorted-subset sequencing was incomplete despite large depth.

A note on this clone: Its antigen is currently unknown.

TCRdb's copy holds only in-frame clones and misses some; the assay was immunoSEQ multiplex PCR. This table has just over 2,000,000 clones, 90% to 95% appearing once. Germline CDR1 is SNHLY and CDR2 is FYNNEI. Trimming removed 7 bases at V and 0 bases at J, with 9 bases between. This CDR3 is 13 amino acids long. The chain carries TRBV2 and TRBJ1-1; D remains ambiguous. This TCR was sampled from a man between 18 and 35 years old in good health. The sequenced sample consisted of naive CD4+ T cells sorted from blood. Subset: CD45RA+ positively selected. In DNA form, the CDR3 reads TGTGCCAGCAAAAGAGTTGTGAACACTGAAGCTTTCTTT. Amino acids: CASKRVVNTEAFF.